The next 10 T cell receptor beta chains were all read from a single sample in a study of cytomegalovirus exposure and HLA in healthy donors. The PCR was carried out with 60 Vbeta primers and 13 Jbeta primers. The method was immunoSEQ multiplex PCR; TCRdb's version includes in-frame clones alone and lacks a portion of them. This table holds 95,000 to 150,000 clones, about 74% found once. The source material was PBMCs. The receptors shown here come from a woman aged 40 to 50 in good health and CMV-seropositive.

The CDR3 loop is CASSVAPSYEQYF. The DNA for the CDR3 is TGTGCCAGCAGTGTGGCACCTTCCTACGAGCAGTACTTC. The chain recombines TRBV2 with TRBJ2-7; D remains ambiguous. The CDR3 contains 13 residues. Germline V gene data show CDR1 as SNHLY and CDR2 as FYNNEI. Trimming pared 4 bases from V and 1 base from J, leaving 8 bases between.

The chain links TRBV23-1 to TRBJ1-1; TRBD1 matches at 8 bases. TRBV23-1 is treated as an ORF (open reading frame) with a function not yet certain. CDR3 length: 14 amino acids. Trimming cost V 4 bases and J 7 bases; bases outside gene matches: 8. CDR3 amino acids: CASSPQGGPYEAFF. The CDR3 coding sequence is TGCGCCAGCAGTCCACAGGGGGGCCCTTATGAAGCTTTCTTT.

The rearrangement uses TRBV7-6 and TRBJ2-5; 11 nucleotides align to TRBD1. Germline CDR1 reads SGHVS; CDR2 reads FNYEAQ. With V trimmed by 5 bases and J by 4 bases, 9 bases remained unmatched. CDR3 length: 16 residues. The CDR3 spells CASSTVGQGARETQYF. In DNA form, the CDR3 reads TGTGCCAGCAGCACAGTCGGACAGGGGGCAAGAGAGACCCAGTACTTC.

This rearrangement joins TRBV27 to TRBJ2-1; 11 bases match TRBD2. Per the germline V gene, CDR1 is MNHEY and CDR2 is SMNVEV (reference sequence). V shed 4 bases, J shed 3 bases, and the junction held 2 bases outside the gene matches. The CDR3 runs 15 residues. DNA of the CDR3: TGTGCCAGCAGTTCCCTAGCGGGGGGCTACAATGAGCAGTTCTTC. Its translation is CASSSLAGGYNEQFF.

The chain has TRBV4-3 and TRBJ2-5; a weak D match, TRBD2 (6 bases). This CDR3 spans 13 amino acids. Germline V gene sequence: CDR1 LGHNA, CDR2 YSLEER. Trimming cost V 4 bases and J 5 bases, with 11 bases left between them. As DNA, the CDR3 is TGCGCCAGCAGCCCCGAAGGGAGGGAGACCCAGTACTTC. Translation gives CASSPEGRETQYF.

V is TRBV7-9 and J is TRBJ2-1; D unclear. Germline-derived CDR1 and CDR2 are SEHNR and FQNEAQ (reference sequence). This CDR3 is built from 14 residues. Trimming pared 1 base from V and 5 bases from J, leaving 9 bases between. CDR3 nucleotides: TGTGCCAGCAGCTTAGTTCGCCGAGACAATGAGCAGTTCTTC. It translates to CASSLVRRDNEQFF.

The chain joins TRBV21-1 to TRBJ2-1; the table's TRBD1 call for D was not verified on the DNA. TRBV21-1 constitutes a pseudogene. CDR3 length: 13 amino acids. CDR3 sequence: CAGLGQLHDRQFF. The CDR3 DNA follows: TGTGCCGGGCTAGGACAGCTACATGATAGACAGTTCTTC.

The genes are TRBV9 and TRBJ2-1; 8 nucleotides match TRBD1. The germline CDR1 and CDR2 sequences are SGDLS and YYNGEE. This CDR3 has 14 residues. V gave up 3 bases and J gave up 4 bases; unmatched junction bases: 3. The CDR3 loop is CASSGGDRYNEQFF. The CDR3, as DNA: TGTGCCAGCAGCGGTGGGGACAGGTACAATGAGCAGTTCTTC.

This CDR3 is CASSYSRTRGGEQYF. For the CDR3, the DNA is TGTGCCAGCAGTTACTCTAGGACTAGAGGGGGCGAGCAGTACTTC. The gene calls are TRBV6-5 and TRBJ2-7, with D tentatively TRBD2 (7 bases). The CDR3 is 15 residues long. Germline V gives CDR1 MNHEY, CDR2 SVGAGI. Trimming removed 0 bases at V and 6 bases at J, with 15 bases between.

The chain combines TRBV11-2 with TRBJ2-7; TRBD2 might be the D (6 bases). This CDR3 is 14 amino acids long. V shed 1 base and J shed 7 bases, with 14 bases lying between them. The germline V gene encodes CDR1 SGHAT and CDR2 FQNNGV. The CDR3 region has the DNA TGTGCCAGCAGCTTAGGTCCAGGAGGGGCGGAGCAGTACTTC. Its protein is CASSLGPGGAEQYF.